Listed below are T cell receptor beta chains from one sample, sequenced in a study of OX40 agonist ivuxolimab in advanced cancers. Here immunoSEQ multiplex PCR was the method, and the copy in TCRdb shows in-frame clones only, minus some. The sample has tens of thousands of clones, approximately 87% seen once. Source: CD4+ or CD8+ T cells sorted from blood, taken in a trial of the OX40 agonist ivuxolimab. These receptors all stem from an adult with an advanced solid tumor such as melanoma, head and neck, liver or kidney cancer. Both conserved end residues are part of each CDR3. A D gene is named only where the DNA matches it firmly. Size values are once, few and many counts, or a class for expanded clones, and some rows have none.

v_gene	abundance	len	d_gene	j_gene	CDR3aa	CDR3nt
TRBV6-1	NA	13	TRBD1	TRBJ1-6	CATTGVLDSPLHF	TGTGCCACGACAGGGGTATTGGATTCACCCCTCCACTTT
TRBV10-3	NA	14	TRBD1	TRBJ2-7	CAISEMDRTYEQYF	TGTGCCATCAGTGAAATGGACAGGACCTACGAGCAGTACTTC
TRBV18	NA	16	NA	TRBJ2-2	CASSPRRESNTGELFF	TGTGCCAGCTCACCAAGGAGGGAGTCGAACACCGGGGAGCTGTTTTTT
TRBV5-1	NA	17	NA	TRBJ2-3	CASSLGVRASQTDTQYF	TGCGCCAGCAGCTTGGGGGTTCGCGCTTCTCAAACAGATACGCAGTATTTT
TRBV27	NA	16	NA	TRBJ1-5	CASSPGQLTGGQPQHF	TGTGCCAGCAGTCCCGGACAACTCACCGGGGGGCAGCCCCAGCATTTT
TRBV18	NA	15	TRBD2	TRBJ2-3	CASSGSLRGEDTQYF	TGTGCCAGCTCGGGTAGTTTGCGGGGGGAAGATACGCAGTATTTT
TRBV9	NA	16	NA	TRBJ1-4	CASSVGGMATNEKLFF	TGTGCCAGCAGCGTAGGAGGGATGGCAACTAATGAAAAACTGTTTTTT
TRBV6-1	NA	16	TRBD1	TRBJ1-1	CASSEGGRGFGTEAFF	TGTGCCAGCAGTGAAGGGGGCAGGGGGTTTGGCACTGAAGCTTTCTTT
TRBV28	NA	13	NA	TRBJ2-3	CASSPRTPDTQYF	TGTGCCAGCAGCCCCCGGACACCAGATACGCAGTATTTT
TRBV11-3	NA	14	NA	TRBJ2-3	CASSLDLGTDTQYF	TGTGCCAGCAGCTTAGATCTAGGGACAGATACGCAGTATTTT
TRBV6-5	NA	13	NA	TRBJ1-6	CAMTGTYNSPLHF	TGTGCCATGACAGGCACCTATAATTCACCCCTCCACTTT
TRBV12-5	NA	14	NA	TRBJ1-1	CASGRDRMNTEAFF	TGTGCTAGTGGGCGCGACAGGATGAACACTGAAGCTTTCTTT
TRBV5-4	few	15	NA	TRBJ2-2	CASSPDEAGTGELFF	TGTGCCAGCAGCCCCGATGAGGCCGGGACCGGGGAGCTGTTTTTT
TRBV11-2	NA	14	NA	TRBJ1-1	CASSFNQGNTEAFF	TGTGCCAGCAGCTTTAATCAGGGGAACACTGAAGCTTTCTTT
TRBV19	NA	16	NA	TRBJ1-3	CASSPGPRDSGNTIYF	TGTGCCAGTAGTCCAGGGCCGAGGGACTCTGGAAACACCATATATTTT
TRBV2	NA	15	NA	TRBJ2-3	CASTPGILNTDTQYF	TGTGCCAGCACCCCAGGGATACTAAACACAGATACGCAGTATTTT
TRBV10-2	NA	15	NA	TRBJ1-2	CASSEQGGTDYGYTF	TGCGCCAGCAGTGAGCAAGGGGGGACCGACTATGGCTACACCTTC
TRBV11-3	NA	14	NA	TRBJ1-1	CASSLEGVPTEAFF	TGTGCCAGCAGCTTAGAGGGGGTCCCCACTGAAGCTTTCTTT
TRBV14	NA	13	NA	TRBJ2-7	CASSQNALQALVF	TGTGCCAGCAGCCAAAATGCCCTACAGGCACTCGTCTTC
TRBV5-1	NA	14	TRBD2	TRBJ2-3	CASGSGGYTDTQYF	TGCGCCAGCGGTAGCGGGGGCTACACAGATACGCAGTATTTT
TRBV6-5	NA	15	TRBD1	TRBJ1-4	CASSWTGLGVEKLFF	TGTGCCAGCAGTTGGACAGGCTTAGGAGTTGAAAAACTGTTTTTT
TRBV10-3	NA	20	TRBD2	TRBJ2-6	CAISGGDGAGLNSGANVLTF	TGTGCCATCAGCGGGGGGGACGGGGCAGGGTTAAACTCTGGGGCCAACGTCCTGACTTTC
TRBV18	NA	16	NA	TRBJ1-5	CASSPAGPRSNQPQHF	TGTGCCAGCTCACCTGCCGGCCCCCGGAGCAATCAGCCCCAGCATTTT
TRBV5-1	few	14	NA	TRBJ1-6	CASTTDIAVSPLHF	TGCGCCAGCACCACGGACATCGCAGTATCACCCCTCCACTTT